The present TCR beta chain was sequenced within a study of PD-1 blockade in classical Hodgkin lymphoma. The time point was: newly diagnosed, previously untreated cHL patient sample. This clone has just a few counts. Its antigen is not identified. With 5 bases removed from V and 6 bases from J, the gap between germline ends came to 20 bases. The CDR3 totals 15 residues. Germline V gene sequence: CDR1 SGHTA, CDR2 FQGNSA. This table comes from immunoSEQ multiplex PCR, and its TCRdb copy is limited to in-frame clones, with some not included. Of around 30,000 clones listed, 90% to 95% are singletons. Overall study findings and caveats: Newly diagnosed patients reportedly had lower baseline TCR diversity than healthy donors.

Sequenced: peripheral blood mononuclear cells (PBMCs). The chain uses TRBV7-2 and TRBJ2-7, with D maybe TRBD1 (7 bases). The receptor's source is a human donor with classical Hodgkin lymphoma. CDR3 region: CASSPPGGTVGEQYF. Written as DNA, the CDR3 is TGTGCCAGCAGCCCTCCAGGCGGGACAGTAGGCGAGCAGTACTTC.